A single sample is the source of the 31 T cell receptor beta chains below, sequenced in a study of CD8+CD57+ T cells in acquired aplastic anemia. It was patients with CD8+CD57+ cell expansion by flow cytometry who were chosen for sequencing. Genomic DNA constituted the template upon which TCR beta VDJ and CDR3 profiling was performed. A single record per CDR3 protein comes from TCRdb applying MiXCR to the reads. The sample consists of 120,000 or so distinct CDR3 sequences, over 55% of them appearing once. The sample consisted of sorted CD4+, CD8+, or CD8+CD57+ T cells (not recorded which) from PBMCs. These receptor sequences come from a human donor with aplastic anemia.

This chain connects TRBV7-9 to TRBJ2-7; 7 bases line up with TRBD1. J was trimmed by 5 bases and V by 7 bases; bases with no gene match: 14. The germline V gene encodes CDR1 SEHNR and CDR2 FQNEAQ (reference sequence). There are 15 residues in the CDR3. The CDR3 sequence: CASTNEGADLHEQYF. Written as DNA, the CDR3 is TGTGCCAGCACCAATGAGGGGGCGGACCTCCACGAGCAGTACTTC.

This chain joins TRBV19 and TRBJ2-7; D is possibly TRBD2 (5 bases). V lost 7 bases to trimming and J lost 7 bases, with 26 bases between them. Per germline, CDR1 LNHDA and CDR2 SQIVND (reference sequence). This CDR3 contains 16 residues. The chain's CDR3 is CASIIRPGEGLGEQYF. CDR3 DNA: TGTGCCAGTATTATTCGTCCCGGGGAAGGATTGGGGGAGCAGTACTTC. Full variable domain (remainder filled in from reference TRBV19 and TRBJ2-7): DGGITQSPKYLFRKEGQNVTLSCEQNLNHDAMYWYRQDPGQGLRLIYYSQIVNDFQKGDIAEGYSVSREKKESFPLTVTSAQKNPTAFYLCASIIRPGEGLGEQYFGPGTRLTVT.

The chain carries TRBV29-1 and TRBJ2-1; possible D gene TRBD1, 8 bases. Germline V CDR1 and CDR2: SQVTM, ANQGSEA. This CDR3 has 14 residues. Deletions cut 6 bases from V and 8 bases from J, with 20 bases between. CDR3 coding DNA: TGCAGCGTGGAAACAGGGGGGGGGTGGGATGAGCAGTTCTTC. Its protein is CSVETGGGWDEQFF.

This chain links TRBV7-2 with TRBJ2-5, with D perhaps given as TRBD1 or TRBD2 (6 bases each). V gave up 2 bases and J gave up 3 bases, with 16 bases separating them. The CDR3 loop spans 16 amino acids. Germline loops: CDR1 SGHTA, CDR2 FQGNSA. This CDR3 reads CASSLKLSGAEETQYF. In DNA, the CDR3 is TGTGCCAGCAGCTTAAAGCTCTCGGGGGCCGAAGAGACCCAGTACTTC.

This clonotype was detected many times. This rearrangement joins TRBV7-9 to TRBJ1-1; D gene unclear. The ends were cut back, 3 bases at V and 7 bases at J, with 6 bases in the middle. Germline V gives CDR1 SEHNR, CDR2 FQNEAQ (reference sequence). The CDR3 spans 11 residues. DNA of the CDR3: TGTGCCAGCAGCTTCGGACTTGAAGCTTTCTTT. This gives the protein CASSFGLEAFF.

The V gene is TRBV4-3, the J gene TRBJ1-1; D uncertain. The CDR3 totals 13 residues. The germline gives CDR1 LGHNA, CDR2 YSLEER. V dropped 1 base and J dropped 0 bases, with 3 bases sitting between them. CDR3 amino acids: CASSQVMNTEAFF. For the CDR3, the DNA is TGCGCCAGCAGCCAAGTGATGAACACTGAAGCTTTCTTT.

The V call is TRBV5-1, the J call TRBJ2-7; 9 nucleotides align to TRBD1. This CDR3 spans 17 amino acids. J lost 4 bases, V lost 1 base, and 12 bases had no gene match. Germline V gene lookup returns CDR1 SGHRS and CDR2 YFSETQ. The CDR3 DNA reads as TGCGCCAGCAGCTTGATGTCGGGACAGGGTACCGGATACGAGCAGTACTTC. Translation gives CASSLMSGQGTGYEQYF.

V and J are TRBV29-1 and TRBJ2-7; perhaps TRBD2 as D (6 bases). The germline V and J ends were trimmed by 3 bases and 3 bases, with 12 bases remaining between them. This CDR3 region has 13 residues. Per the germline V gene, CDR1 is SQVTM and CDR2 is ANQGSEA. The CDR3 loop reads CSVEDYRSYEQYF. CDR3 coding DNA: TGCAGCGTTGAGGACTACCGAAGCTACGAGCAGTACTTC.

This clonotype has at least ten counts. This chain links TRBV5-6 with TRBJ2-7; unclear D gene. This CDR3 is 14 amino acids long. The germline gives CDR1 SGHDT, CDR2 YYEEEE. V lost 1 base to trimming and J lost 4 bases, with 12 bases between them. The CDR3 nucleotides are TGTGCCAGCAGCTTGATCATGGGATCTTACGAGCAGTACTTC. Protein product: CASSLIMGSYEQYF.

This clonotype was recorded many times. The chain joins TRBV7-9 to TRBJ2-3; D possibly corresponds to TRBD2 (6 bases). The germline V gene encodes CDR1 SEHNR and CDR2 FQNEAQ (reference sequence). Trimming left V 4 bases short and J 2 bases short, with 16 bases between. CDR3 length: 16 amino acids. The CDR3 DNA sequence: TGTGCCAGCAGCTCTAGGGCTAGCGAACCCACAGATACGCAGTATTTT. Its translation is CASSSRASEPTDTQYF.

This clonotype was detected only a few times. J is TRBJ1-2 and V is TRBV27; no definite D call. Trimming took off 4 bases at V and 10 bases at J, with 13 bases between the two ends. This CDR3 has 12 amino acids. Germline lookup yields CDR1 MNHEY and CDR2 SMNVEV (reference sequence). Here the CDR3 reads CASSYPGSDYTF. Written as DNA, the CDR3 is TGTGCCAGCAGTTACCCCGGGTCCGACTACACCTTC.

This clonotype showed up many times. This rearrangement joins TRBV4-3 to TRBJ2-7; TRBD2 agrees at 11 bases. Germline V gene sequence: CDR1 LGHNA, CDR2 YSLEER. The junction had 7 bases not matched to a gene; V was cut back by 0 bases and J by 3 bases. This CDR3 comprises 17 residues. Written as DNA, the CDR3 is TGCGCCAGCAGCCAAGATTCCGGGACTAGCGGAAACTACGAGCAGTACTTC. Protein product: CASSQDSGTSGNYEQYF.

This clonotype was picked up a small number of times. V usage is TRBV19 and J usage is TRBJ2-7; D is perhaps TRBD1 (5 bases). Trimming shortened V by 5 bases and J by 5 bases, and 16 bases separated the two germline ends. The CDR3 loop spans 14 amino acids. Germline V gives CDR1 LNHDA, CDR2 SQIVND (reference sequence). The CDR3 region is CASSESGLVHEQYF. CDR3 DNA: TGTGCCAGTAGTGAGTCAGGGTTGGTCCACGAGCAGTACTTC.

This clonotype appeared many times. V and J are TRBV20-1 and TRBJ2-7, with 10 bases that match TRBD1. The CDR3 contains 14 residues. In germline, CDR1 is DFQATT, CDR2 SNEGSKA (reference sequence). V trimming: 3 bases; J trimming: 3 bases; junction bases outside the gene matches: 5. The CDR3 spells CSARPGTGDYEQYF. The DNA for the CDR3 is TGCAGTGCTAGGCCCGGGACAGGGGACTACGAGCAGTACTTC.

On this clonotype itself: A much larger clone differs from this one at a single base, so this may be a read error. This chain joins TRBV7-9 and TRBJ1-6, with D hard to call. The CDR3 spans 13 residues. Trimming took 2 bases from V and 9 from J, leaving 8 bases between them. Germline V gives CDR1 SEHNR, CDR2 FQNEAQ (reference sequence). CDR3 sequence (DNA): TGTGCCAGCAGCTTAACAGAGAGTTCACCCCTCCACTTT. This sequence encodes CASSLTESSPLHF.

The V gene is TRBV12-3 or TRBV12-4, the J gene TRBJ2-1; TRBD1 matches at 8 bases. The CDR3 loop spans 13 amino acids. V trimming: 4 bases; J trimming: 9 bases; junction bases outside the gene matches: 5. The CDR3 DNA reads TGTGCCAGCAGTTCGAGAGACAGGGGTGAGCAGTTCTTC. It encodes CASSSRDRGEQFF.

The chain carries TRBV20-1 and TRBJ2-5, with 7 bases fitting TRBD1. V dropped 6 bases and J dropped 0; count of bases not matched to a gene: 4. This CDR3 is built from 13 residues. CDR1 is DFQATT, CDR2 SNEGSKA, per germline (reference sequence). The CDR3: CSAKQGNQETQYF. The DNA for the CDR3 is TGCAGTGCGAAACAGGGGAACCAAGAGACCCAGTACTTC.

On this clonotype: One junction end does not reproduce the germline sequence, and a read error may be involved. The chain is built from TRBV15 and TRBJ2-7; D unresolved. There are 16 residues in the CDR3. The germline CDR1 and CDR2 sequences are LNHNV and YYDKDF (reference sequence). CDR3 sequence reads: CATSRVMTGGSYEQYF. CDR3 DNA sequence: TGTGCCACCAGTAGAGTGATGACGGGCGGCTCCTACGAGCAGTACTTC.

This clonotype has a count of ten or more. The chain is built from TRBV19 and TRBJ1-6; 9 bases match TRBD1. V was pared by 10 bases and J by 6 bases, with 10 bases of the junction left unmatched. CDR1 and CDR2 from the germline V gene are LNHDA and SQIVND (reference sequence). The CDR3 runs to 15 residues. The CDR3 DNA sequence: TGTGCCACAAAGGGACAGGGCCAACTTAATTCACCCCTCCACTTT. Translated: CATKGQGQLNSPLHF.

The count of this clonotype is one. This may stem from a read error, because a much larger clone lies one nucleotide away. The CDR3 DNA reads TGCGCCAGCAGCCAAGTGGGGCAGAAGAGTGTCTACACCTTC. Its translation: CASSQVGQKSVYTF. This chain joins TRBV4-1 and TRBJ1-2, with a weak D call TRBD1 (5 bases). This CDR3 has 14 amino acids. The V end was cut by 1 base, the J end by 10 bases, with 16 bases between. Germline V gene lookup returns CDR1 MGHRA and CDR2 YSYEKL.

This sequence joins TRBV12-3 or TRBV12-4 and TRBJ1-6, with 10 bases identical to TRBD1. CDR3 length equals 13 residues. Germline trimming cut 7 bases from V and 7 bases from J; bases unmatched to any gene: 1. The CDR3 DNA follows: TGTGCCAGCAAGGGACAGGGGAATTCACCCCTCCACTTT. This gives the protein CASKGQGNSPLHF.

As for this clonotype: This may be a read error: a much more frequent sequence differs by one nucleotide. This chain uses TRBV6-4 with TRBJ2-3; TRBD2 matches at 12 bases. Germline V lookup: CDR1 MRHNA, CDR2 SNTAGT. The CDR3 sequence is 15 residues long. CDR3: CAGSRTSGERDTQYF. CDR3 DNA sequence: TGTGCCGGCAGTCGGACTAGCGGGGAGAGAGATACGCAGTATTTT.

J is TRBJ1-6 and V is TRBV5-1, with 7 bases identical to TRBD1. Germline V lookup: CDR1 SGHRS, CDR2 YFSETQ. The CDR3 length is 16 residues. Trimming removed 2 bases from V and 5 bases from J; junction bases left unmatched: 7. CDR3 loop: CASSFRQGVHNSPLHF. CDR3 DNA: TGCGCCAGCAGCTTTCGACAGGGCGTCCATAATTCACCCCTCCACTTT.

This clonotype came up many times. CDR3 in DNA: TGTGCCAGCAGCCAATTGGGGATGCAAGAGACCCAGTACTTC. Protein sequence: CASSQLGMQETQYF. The chain employs TRBV3-1 and TRBJ2-5; D uncertain. The CDR3 totals 14 residues. Trimming took off 2 bases at V and 2 bases at J, with 9 bases between the two ends. CDR1 and CDR2 (germline): LGHDT, YNNKEL (reference sequence).

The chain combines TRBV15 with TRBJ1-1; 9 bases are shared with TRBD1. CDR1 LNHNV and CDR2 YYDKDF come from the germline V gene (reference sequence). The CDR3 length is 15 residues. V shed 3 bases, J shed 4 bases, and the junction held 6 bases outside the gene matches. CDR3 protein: CATSRGDRATTEAFF. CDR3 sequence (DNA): TGTGCCACCAGCAGGGGGGACAGGGCTACCACTGAAGCTTTCTTT. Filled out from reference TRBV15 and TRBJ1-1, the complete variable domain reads DAMVIQNPRYQVTQFGKPVTLSCSQTLNHNVMYWYQQKSSQAPKLLFHYYDKDFNNEADTPDNFQSRRPNTSFCFLDIRSPGLGDTAMYLCATSRGDRATTEAFFGQGTRLTVV.

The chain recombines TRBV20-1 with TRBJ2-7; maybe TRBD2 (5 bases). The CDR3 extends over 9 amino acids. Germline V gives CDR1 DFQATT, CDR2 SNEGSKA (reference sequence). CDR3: CRRVYEQYF. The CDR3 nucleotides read TGCAGGAGGGTCTACGAGCAGTACTTC.

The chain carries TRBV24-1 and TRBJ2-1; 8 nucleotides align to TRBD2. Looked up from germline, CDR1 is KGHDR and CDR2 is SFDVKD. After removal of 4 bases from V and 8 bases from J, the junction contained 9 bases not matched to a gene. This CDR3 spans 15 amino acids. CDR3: CATSDVLAGSDEQFF. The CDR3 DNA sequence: TGTGCCACCAGTGACGTCCTAGCGGGTTCCGATGAGCAGTTCTTC.

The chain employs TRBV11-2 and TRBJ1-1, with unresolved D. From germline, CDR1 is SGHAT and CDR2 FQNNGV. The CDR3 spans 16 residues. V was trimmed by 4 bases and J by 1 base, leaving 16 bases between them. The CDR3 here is CASSSTLDATNTEAFF. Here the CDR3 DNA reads TGTGCCAGCAGCTCGACCTTGGACGCCACGAACACTGAAGCTTTCTTT.

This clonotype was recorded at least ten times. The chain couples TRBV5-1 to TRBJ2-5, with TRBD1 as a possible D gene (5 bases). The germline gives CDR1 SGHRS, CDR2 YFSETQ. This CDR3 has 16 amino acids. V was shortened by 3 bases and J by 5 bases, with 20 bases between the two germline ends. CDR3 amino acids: CASSSERPGLGETQYF. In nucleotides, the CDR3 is TGCGCCAGCAGCTCCGAAAGGCCAGGGTTGGGGGAGACCCAGTACTTC.

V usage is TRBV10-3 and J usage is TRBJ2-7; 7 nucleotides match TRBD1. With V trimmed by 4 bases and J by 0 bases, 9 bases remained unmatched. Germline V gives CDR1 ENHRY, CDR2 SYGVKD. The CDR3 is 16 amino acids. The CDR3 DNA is TGTGCCATCAGTGCTCACAGGGGCCGAAGCTCCTACGAGCAGTACTTC. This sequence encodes CAISAHRGRSSYEQYF.

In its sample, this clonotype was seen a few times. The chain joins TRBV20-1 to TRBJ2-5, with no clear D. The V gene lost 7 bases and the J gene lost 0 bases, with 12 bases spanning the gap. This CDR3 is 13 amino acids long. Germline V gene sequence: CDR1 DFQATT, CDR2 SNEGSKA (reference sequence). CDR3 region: CSGLQSYQETQYF. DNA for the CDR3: TGCAGTGGCTTACAGTCGTACCAAGAGACCCAGTACTTC.